This TCR beta chain came from a study of blood T cell repertoires in COVID-19. The wider study: Acute and convalescent COVID-19 specimens originated in the United States, Italy and Spain.

Clones were sequenced by immunoSEQ multiplex PCR, and TCRdb holds only the in-frame ones, with some missing. The sample contains 150,000 to 200,000 clones, 80% to 90% of which appear only once. Material for sequencing was peripheral blood. The sequence derives from a woman between 45 and 60 years old with COVID-19, enrolled during active disease.

CDR3 residues: CAISDRYEAFF. The DNA of the CDR3 is TGTGCCATCAGCGACAGGTATGAAGCTTTCTTT. This chain links TRBV10-3 with TRBJ1-1; weak D call: TRBD1 (6 bases). The germline V and J ends were trimmed by 6 bases and 7 bases, with 9 bases remaining between them. This CDR3 comprises 11 residues. In germline, CDR1 is ENHRY, CDR2 SYGVKD.